Following are 22 T cell receptor beta chains from one sample sequenced in a study of shared clonotypes between healthy human individuals. Libraries were prepared by immunoSEQ multiplex PCR; TCRdb keeps only in-frame clonotypes and omits some of them. The sample lists under 2.5 million clones, about 90% occurring once. Sequencing was performed on naive CD4+ T cells from PBMCs. Documented subset: CD45RA+ positively selected. Every receptor here comes from a man aged 18-30 years in good health. Some clones in this sample may be carry-over from other donors' samples.

The rearrangement uses TRBV9 and TRBJ2-7; D possibly corresponds to TRBD2 (6 bases). Trimming cost V 0 bases and J 3 bases, with 10 bases left between them. Germline-derived CDR1 and CDR2 are SGDLS and YYNGEE. The CDR3 contains 14 residues. The CDR3 nucleotides read TGTGCCAGCAGCGTAGATGCGGGACGCTACGAGCAGTACTTC. Protein: CASSVDAGRYEQYF.

This rearrangement joins TRBV7-8 to TRBJ2-7, with 11 bases aligning to TRBD2. The V segment lost 3 bases and the J segment 0 bases; nucleotides outside the gene matches: 7. CDR3 length: 17 residues. Germline V gives CDR1 SGHVS, CDR2 FQNEAQ. DNA of the CDR3: TGTGCCAGCAGCTTCGCCCTACTAGCGGGAGCCTCCTACGAGCAGTACTTC. Protein product: CASSFALLAGASYEQYF. Combining the CDR3 with reference TRBV7-8 and TRBJ2-7 gives the whole variable domain GAGVSQSPRYKVAKRGQDVALRCDPISGHVSLFWYQQALGQGPEFLTYFQNEAQLDKSGLPSDRFFAERPEGSVSTLKIQRTQQEDSAVYLCASSFALLAGASYEQYFGPGTRLTVT.

The chain joins TRBV5-1 to TRBJ2-7; D uncertain. This CDR3 spans 14 amino acids. The germline V gene encodes CDR1 SGHRS and CDR2 YFSETQ. V lost 1 base and J lost 3, with 11 bases in between. In nucleotides, the CDR3 is TGCGCCAGCAGCTTGATTGGGAATCTCTACGAGCAGTACTTC. Its protein product is CASSLIGNLYEQYF.

The chain combines TRBV5-1 with TRBJ2-3, with 9 bases aligning to TRBD1. This CDR3 has 16 amino acids. Germline loops: CDR1 SGHRS, CDR2 YFSETQ. Losses at the gene ends were 3 bases for V and 0 bases for J; bases not matched to a gene: 5. Here the CDR3 reads CASSSGQGLSTDTQYF. The CDR3 nucleotides read TGCGCCAGCAGCTCGGGACAGGGCCTAAGCACAGATACGCAGTATTTT.

This chain joins TRBV5-6 and TRBJ2-5; the match to TRBD1 covers 9 bases. The J call could be wrong; TRBJ2-7 is a better fit for the DNA end. The CDR3 runs 14 residues. Germline V gene lookup returns CDR1 SGHDT and CDR2 YYEEEE. The CDR3 DNA is TGTGCCAGCAGCCCAGGACAGGGGACGGCCGAGCAGTACTTC. The encoded protein is CASSPGQGTAEQYF.

The chain carries TRBV4-3 and TRBJ2-4, with D perhaps matching TRBD1 (8 bases). Germline V gene sequence: CDR1 LGHNA, CDR2 YSLEER. The CDR3 runs to 19 residues. V was pared by 0 bases and J by 0 bases, with 18 bases between. The CDR3 DNA sequence: TGCGCCAGCAGCCAAGATCTCGGACAGGGACTACTAGCCAAAAACATTCAGTACTTC. It encodes CASSQDLGQGLLAKNIQYF.

The V gene is TRBV4-3, the J gene TRBJ2-1, with TRBD2 matching 10 bases. Trimming cost V 1 base and J 4 bases; bases outside gene matches: 7. This CDR3 has 17 amino acids. The germline CDR1 and CDR2 sequences are LGHNA and YSLEER. This chain's CDR3 is CASSQGVGTSAYNEQFF. CDR3 DNA sequence: TGCGCCAGCAGCCAAGGAGTCGGGACTAGCGCGTACAATGAGCAGTTCTTC.

Here the CDR3 reads CATRPLTGTGGHEQYF. The CDR3 coding sequence is TGTGCCACCCGTCCTCTCACCGGGACAGGGGGCCACGAGCAGTACTTC. The chain recombines TRBV10-3 with TRBJ2-7; 12 nucleotides agree with TRBD1. V trimming: 10 bases; J trimming: 5 bases; junction bases outside the gene matches: 15. Per germline, CDR1 ENHRY and CDR2 SYGVKD. There are 16 residues in the CDR3.

In DNA form, the CDR3 reads TGCGCCAGCAGCCAAGAGAGACAGTATCATGGCACAGATACGCAGTATTTT. Translating it yields CASSQERQYHGTDTQYF. The chain couples TRBV4-3 to TRBJ2-3, with a tentative D call TRBD1 (5 bases). The germline gives CDR1 LGHNA, CDR2 YSLEER. This CDR3 spans 17 amino acids. V gave up 0 bases and J gave up 1 base, with 14 bases separating them.

The V gene is TRBV5-4, the J gene TRBJ1-1, with no clear D. The ends were cut back, 2 bases at V and 3 bases at J, with 11 bases in the middle. The CDR3 length is 14 residues. Germline V CDR1 and CDR2: SGHNT, YYREEE (reference sequence). The CDR3 nucleotides are TGTGCCAGCAGCTTCGCAGTACCGGACACTGAAGCTTTCTTT. It codes for CASSFAVPDTEAFF.

CDR3 protein: CASSPPVGTSVTGELFF. CDR3 nucleotides: TGTGCCAGCAGCCCCCCAGTCGGGACTAGCGTCACCGGGGAGCTGTTTTTT. V usage is TRBV7-9 and J usage is TRBJ2-2; TRBD2 agrees at 10 bases. V was pared by 5 bases and J by 4 bases, with 10 bases of the junction left unmatched. Germline V CDR1 and CDR2: SEHNR, FQNEAQ (reference sequence). This CDR3 has 17 amino acids. The variable domain in full, completed from reference TRBV7-9 and TRBJ2-2, reads DTGVSQNPRHKITKRGQNVTFRCDPISEHNRLYWYRQTLGQGPEFLTYFQNEAQLEKSRLLSDRFSAERPKGSFSTLEIQRTEQGDSAMYLCASSPPVGTSVTGELFFGEGSRLTVL.

The V gene is TRBV6-1, the J gene TRBJ1-2; possibly TRBD1 for D (5 bases). The CDR3 sequence is 14 residues long. The V end was cut by 7 bases, the J end by 2 bases, with 14 bases between. Germline CDR1 MNHNS, CDR2 SASEGT. CDR3 nucleotide sequence: TGTGCCAGCACCGAATCGGGGGGGAACTATGGCTACACCTTC. It encodes CASTESGGNYGYTF.

This chain links TRBV28 with TRBJ2-2; D remains unclear. V gave up 3 bases and J gave up 0 bases, with 5 bases separating them. Germline CDR1 reads MDHEN; CDR2 reads SYDVKM. The CDR3 is made up of 14 amino acids. The CDR3 DNA is TGTGCCAGCAGTTTCGTAACGAACACCGGGGAGCTGTTTTTT. Encoded protein: CASSFVTNTGELFF.

The V call is TRBV7-6, the J call TRBJ2-7, with D possibly TRBD2 on 6 matching bases. This CDR3 comprises 14 residues. V was shortened by 4 bases and J by 4 bases, with 14 bases between the two germline ends. Germline assignment: CDR1 SGHVS and CDR2 FNYEAQ. The CDR3 loop is CASSSVLGGYEQYF. The CDR3 nucleotides are TGTGCCAGCAGCTCCGTCTTAGGAGGGTACGAGCAGTACTTC.

In regard to this clone: At the DNA level, this CDR3 is encoded by other sequences in the same sample as well. The genes are TRBV28 and TRBJ2-5; D call uncertain. Germline CDR1 reads MDHEN; CDR2 reads SYDVKM. The CDR3 length is 13 residues. The V and J ends lost 2 bases and 1 base respectively, with 5 bases between them. CDR3 bases: TGTGCCAGCAGTTTAGGATCCCAAGAGACCCAGTACTTC. This codes for CASSLGSQETQYF.

The chain carries TRBV7-8 and TRBJ1-1; D unresolved. Germline CDR1 is SGHVS and CDR2 is FQNEAQ. Trimming cost V 8 bases and J 5 bases, with 9 bases left between them. The CDR3 is 11 residues long. The DNA for the CDR3 is TGTGCCAGCCTCCTTCGGACTGAAGCTTTCTTT. As protein: CASLLRTEAFF.

The rearrangement joins TRBV7-9 to TRBJ1-4; tentatively, D is TRBD1 (5 bases). This CDR3 region has 14 residues. Germline values: CDR1 SEHNR, CDR2 FQNEAQ (reference sequence). V was trimmed by 5 bases and J by 8 bases, leaving 15 bases between them. CDR3 coding DNA: TGTGCCAGCAGCCCCCACCGGGACTTGGAAAAACTGTTTTTT. It specifies CASSPHRDLEKLFF.

The gene calls are TRBV6-5 and TRBJ2-5; 10 positions agree with TRBD1. The CDR3 covers 15 residues. Germline trimming cut 6 bases from V and 3 bases from J; bases unmatched to any gene: 7. CDR1 is MNHEY, CDR2 SVGAGI, per germline. CDR3: CASSGLGTGEETQYF. CDR3 nucleotides: TGTGCCAGCAGCGGACTCGGGACAGGGGAAGAGACCCAGTACTTC.

The chain has TRBV5-1 and TRBJ1-1; a weak D match, TRBD1 (5 bases). V lost 1 base and J lost 1, with 17 bases in between. CDR1 and CDR2 from the germline V gene are SGHRS and YFSETQ. The length of the CDR3 is 17 residues. CDR3 DNA: TGCGCCAGCAGCTTGTCACCAGTCCGGACAACGAACACTGAAGCTTTCTTT. Amino acids: CASSLSPVRTTNTEAFF.

J is TRBJ2-7 and V is TRBV7-6, with D uncertain. The CDR3 runs 15 residues. Germline V lookup: CDR1 SGHVS, CDR2 FNYEAQ. The V end lost 2 bases, the J end lost 2 bases, and 13 bases lay between the germline ends. The CDR3 nucleotides read TGTGCCAGCAGCTTACAGGTGGCGGAAACCTACGAGCAGTACTTC. Its translation is CASSLQVAETYEQYF.

The chain is built from TRBV7-2 and TRBJ2-3; D remains unclear. V was clipped by 5 bases and J by 2 bases, with 14 bases between them. The CDR3 consists of 15 residues. Per germline, CDR1 SGHTA and CDR2 FQGNSA. The CDR3 sequence: CASSLLGGFTDTQYF. CDR3 nucleotide sequence: TGTGCCAGCAGCCTGCTTGGTGGCTTCACAGATACGCAGTATTTT.

About this clone: Other DNA sequences in the sample encode the same CDR3. The chain couples TRBV28 to TRBJ1-1; 7 nucleotides match TRBD1. The CDR3 length is 14 residues. Germline V gene data show CDR1 as MDHEN and CDR2 as SYDVKM. J gave up 2 bases and V 4 bases, and 4 bases lay outside the gene matches. CDR3 coding DNA: TGTGCCAGCAGTTACAGGGGATTAAACACTGAAGCTTTCTTT. This gives the protein CASSYRGLNTEAFF.